Presented here are 13 T cell receptor beta chains from one specimen sequenced in a study of naive and memory T cell subsets. Points from the study as a whole: Possibly reflecting memory cells re-expressing CD45RA, a few larger clonotypes occurred in naive repertoires, especially CD8.

Antigen specificity for these receptors is unknown. An equimolar mix of two oligonucleotides served as the beta constant-region primer for TRBC1 and TRBC2. Nested alpha and beta constant-region primers with the SP2 primer drove four PCR rounds on ligated cDNA. TCRdb re-derived calls from the UMI-ligation and nested PCR reads in MiXCR, one entry per CDR3 protein. The sample lists fewer than 150,000 distinct CDR3 sequences; around 21% were seen once. Material for sequencing was naive CD8+ T cells from blood. Every receptor here comes from a human donor in good health.

This clonotype was seen a few times. The chain links TRBV7-7 to TRBJ2-1; TRBD1 agrees at 7 bases. This CDR3 is 13 amino acids long. The germline gives CDR1 SSHAT, CDR2 FNYEAQ (reference sequence). With V trimmed by 1 base and J by 9 bases, 3 bases remained unmatched. The CDR3 protein is CASSLGDRGEQFF. The CDR3 DNA reads as TGTGCCAGCAGCTTAGGGGACAGAGGTGAGCAGTTCTTC.

This clonotype was found a few times. The J gene is TRBJ2-1, the V gene TRBV20-1; D unresolved. The CDR3 is made up of 14 amino acids. In germline, CDR1 is DFQATT, CDR2 SNEGSKA (reference sequence). The germline V and J ends were trimmed by 0 bases and 3 bases, with 9 bases remaining between them. CDR3 bases: TGCAGTGCTAGAGATGTAGATAGCTACAATGAGCAGTTCTTC. It encodes CSARDVDSYNEQFF.

The V gene is TRBV7-2, the J gene TRBJ2-1, with D perhaps TRBD2 (7 bases). Germline V CDR1 and CDR2: SGHTA, FQGNSA. The CDR3 length is 18 residues. The ends were cut back, 0 bases at V and 0 bases at J, with 15 bases in the middle. Here the CDR3 reads CASSLAGAGAISYNEQFF. CDR3 nucleotides: TGTGCCAGCAGCTTAGCCGGCGCGGGGGCCATCTCCTACAATGAGCAGTTCTTC.

This clonotype was recorded a few times. This sequence joins TRBV30 and TRBJ1-1; 11 bases align to TRBD1. Germline CDR1 and CDR2: GTSNPN and SVGIG (reference sequence). The V and J ends lost 5 bases and 2 bases, in that order; junction bases with no gene match: 1. This CDR3 is 13 amino acids long. CDR3 bases: TGTGCCTGGGGGACAGGGGGAAACACTGAAGCTTTCTTT. This encodes CAWGTGGNTEAFF. The entire variable domain, with the rest obtained from reference TRBV30 and TRBJ1-1, is as follows: SQTIHQWPATLVQPVGSPLSLECTVEGTSNPNLYWYRQAAGRGLQLLFYSVGIGQISSEVPQNLSASRPQDRQFILSSKKLLLSDSGFYLCAWGTGGNTEAFFGQGTRLTVV.

In its sample, this clonotype was seen a few times. The chain carries TRBV5-6 and TRBJ2-5; tentatively, D is TRBD1 or TRBD2 (5 bases each). This CDR3 comprises 15 residues. Germline loops: CDR1 SGHDT, CDR2 YYEEEE. Trimming shortened V by 0 bases and J by 9 bases, and 18 bases separated the two germline ends. In nucleotides, the CDR3 is TGTGCCAGCAGCTTGGCCCGGCGAGGGGTGGAACCCCAGTACTTC. This gives the protein CASSLARRGVEPQYF.

This clonotype was detected only a few times. The V gene is TRBV7-9, the J gene TRBJ2-1, with 7 bases that match TRBD2. Trimming at V came to 5 bases and at J to 9 bases, leaving 4 bases not matched to a gene. Germline lookup yields CDR1 SEHNR and CDR2 FQNEAQ (reference sequence). This CDR3 has 12 amino acids. In DNA form, the CDR3 reads TGTGCCAGCAGCCAGACTAGCCGTGAGCAGTTCTTC. Translating it yields CASSQTSREQFF.

This clonotype was found a few times. The chain carries TRBV6-5 and TRBJ2-2; unclear D gene. Trimming took 8 bases from V and 4 from J, leaving 11 bases between them. The CDR3 totals 13 residues. The germline gives CDR1 MNHEY, CDR2 SVGAGI. CDR3 sequence reads: CASSLIGTGELFF. In nucleotides, the CDR3 is TGTGCCAGCTCACTAATTGGCACCGGGGAGCTGTTTTTT.

This clonotype was detected only a few times. The gene calls are TRBV28 and TRBJ2-7, with D possibly TRBD1 on 5 matching bases. The CDR3 consists of 13 residues. Germline values: CDR1 MDHEN, CDR2 SYDVKM. Trimming took off 0 bases at V and 3 bases at J, with 6 bases between the two ends. The CDR3 DNA reads as TGTGCCAGCAGTTTATGGACAGACTACGAGCAGTACTTC. Its translation: CASSLWTDYEQYF.

This chain links TRBV29-1 with TRBJ1-1; 9 bases are shared with TRBD1. The J segment lost 5 bases and the V segment lost 7 bases, leaving 8 bases of the junction unmatched. CDR1 is SQVTM, CDR2 ANQGSEA, per germline. The CDR3 loop spans 13 amino acids. For the CDR3, the DNA is TGCAGCGCCAATAACAGGGGGCGGACTGAAGCTTTCTTT. Protein sequence: CSANNRGRTEAFF. The variable domain in full, with the rest retrieved from reference TRBV29-1 and TRBJ1-1, is SAVISQKPSRDICQRGTSLTIQCQVDSQVTMMFWYRQQPGQSLTLIATANQGSEATYESGFVIDKFPISRPNLTFSTLTVSNMSPEDSSIYLCSANNRGRTEAFFGQGTRLTVV.

The J gene is TRBJ2-7, the V gene TRBV9; TRBD1 might be the D (6 bases). CDR3 length: 14 amino acids. CDR1 SGDLS and CDR2 YYNGEE come from the germline V gene. V lost 0 bases and J lost 3, with 10 bases in between. The CDR3 bases are TGTGCCAGCAGCGTAGAACAGGGTGGCTACGAGCAGTACTTC. Its translation is CASSVEQGGYEQYF.

The chain uses TRBV28 and TRBJ2-1; no reliable D call. The germline V gene has CDR1 MDHEN and CDR2 SYDVKM. Trimming removed 3 bases from V and 2 bases from J, with 5 bases in between. The CDR3 extends over 13 amino acids. The CDR3 reads CASSLGTYNEQFF. For the CDR3, the DNA is TGTGCCAGCAGTTTGGGTACCTACAATGAGCAGTTCTTC.

V and J are TRBV7-2 and TRBJ2-7, with 15 positions matching TRBD2. Germline values: CDR1 SGHTA, CDR2 FQGNSA. CDR3 length: 16 residues. J was trimmed by 7 bases and V by 1 base; bases with no gene match: 5. CDR3: CASSLGGLAGGLEQYF. CDR3 DNA: TGTGCCAGCAGCTTAGGGGGACTAGCGGGAGGTCTGGAGCAGTACTTC. Full variable domain (remainder filled in from reference TRBV7-2 and TRBJ2-7): GAGVSQSPSNKVTEKGKDVELRCDPISGHTALYWYRQSLGQGLEFLIYFQGNSAPDKSGLPSDRFSAERTGGSVSTLTIQRTQQEDSAVYLCASSLGGLAGGLEQYFGPGTRLTVT.

This chain uses TRBV6-1 with TRBJ1-5, with D unclear. Germline V gives CDR1 MNHNS, CDR2 SASEGT. The V and J ends lost 7 bases and 6 bases respectively, with 13 bases between them. The CDR3 consists of 13 residues. The DNA of the CDR3 is TGTGCCAGCACCCCGGACTTTGGTCAGCCCCAGCATTTT. Translated: CASTPDFGQPQHF.